This T cell receptor beta chain was recovered during a study of beta chain features in type 1 diabetes. V lost 0 bases to trimming and J lost 5 bases, with 11 bases between them. CDR1 and CDR2 (germline): SGHRS, YFSETQ. CDR3 length equals 14 residues. Using CD45RO/CCR7/CD25/CD127/CD95/CD27, CD4+ naive, central memory, regulatory and stem cell-like memory cells were sorted. This clone occurred a few times. Expressed TCRB transcripts were sequenced, since all the RNA that had been isolated was reverse transcribed. This table comes from immunoSEQ multiplex PCR, and its TCRdb copy is limited to in-frame clones, with some not included. Seen here are just under 150,000 clones, 10% observed once, and the top ten hold about 1.3%.

The chain has TRBV5-1 and TRBJ2-5; tentative D call: TRBD1 (6 bases). The receptor was derived from a man younger than 30 in good health. The sample consisted of naive CD4+ T cells from blood. The CDR3 loop is CASSLEGVGETQYF. In nucleotides, the CDR3 is TGCGCCAGCAGCTTGGAGGGGGTAGGGGAGACCCAGTACTTC.